The next 18 T cell receptor beta chains were all read from a single sample in a study of cytomegalovirus exposure and HLA in healthy donors. The PCR was carried out with 60 Vbeta primers and 13 Jbeta primers. Data came from immunoSEQ multiplex PCR; TCRdb stores just in-frame clones and leaves some out. Among roughly 140,000 clones listed, around 79% were seen once. Material for sequencing was PBMCs. The receptors stem from a man aged 35-49 years in good health and CMV-seropositive.

The rearrangement uses TRBV9 and TRBJ1-1; D gene unclear. The CDR3 loop spans 15 amino acids. Germline lookup yields CDR1 SGDLS and CDR2 YYNGEE. V shed 0 bases and J shed 1 base, with 10 bases lying between them. The CDR3 region is CASSVGAVPNTEAFF. In DNA form, the CDR3 reads TGTGCCAGCAGCGTAGGTGCAGTCCCGAACACTGAAGCTTTCTTT.

This clone came up once. The chain combines TRBV2 with TRBJ1-6, with D possibly TRBD1 on 5 matching bases. With 7 bases removed from V and 10 bases from J, the gap between germline ends came to 20 bases. The CDR3 has 15 amino acids. CDR1 SNHLY and CDR2 FYNNEI come from the germline V gene. Written as DNA, the CDR3 is TGTGCCAGCATGCCAGGGCGAGTAGTTGGGTCACCCCTCCACTTT. Translating it yields CASMPGRVVGSPLHF.

As concerns this clone: Its ends do not fully match the called genes, so a read error is possible. The rearrangement links TRBV7-9 to TRBJ1-2; a possible D gene is TRBD1 (6 bases). Per the germline V gene, CDR1 is SEHNR and CDR2 is FQNEAQ (reference sequence). The CDR3 extends over 13 amino acids. The CDR3 region is CSSSRGPNYGYTF. CDR3 coding DNA: TGTTCCAGCAGCAGGGGCCCTAACTATGGCTACACCTTC.

A few counts support this clone. V is TRBV28 and J is TRBJ2-7; D remains unclear. Germline lookup yields CDR1 MDHEN and CDR2 SYDVKM. Trimming removed 3 bases at V and 5 bases at J, with 17 bases between. The CDR3 totals 15 residues. The CDR3 DNA is TGTGCCAGCAGTTTCATGTCTAGTTTAACGGACGAGCAGTACTTC. Its translation: CASSFMSSLTDEQYF.

In its sample, this clone was seen a few times. V gene TRBV11-2 combines with J gene TRBJ2-7; D remains ambiguous. CDR1 and CDR2 (germline): SGHAT, FQNNGV. The CDR3 runs 12 residues. V lost 1 base and J 4 bases, leaving 5 bases between the germline ends. CDR3 DNA: TGTGCCAGCAGCTTAGGGAGATACGAGCAGTACTTC. Protein product: CASSLGRYEQYF.

This clone has more than one count but fewer than ten. V usage is TRBV6-6 and J usage is TRBJ2-3, with D perhaps TRBD1 (6 bases). The V gene's germline CDR1 is MNHNY and CDR2 SVGAGI (reference sequence). Deletions cut 5 bases from V and 4 bases from J, with 13 bases between. The CDR3 totals 14 residues. CDR3 sequence reads: CASSTTTGPDTQYF. CDR3 coding DNA: TGTGCCAGCAGTACCACAACAGGGCCAGATACGCAGTATTTT.

This clone was detected a few times. The V and J genes are TRBV7-9 and TRBJ1-2; D is perhaps TRBD1 (5 bases). This CDR3 has 14 amino acids. V dropped 5 bases and J dropped 0 bases, with 10 bases sitting between them. The germline CDR1 and CDR2 sequences are SEHNR and FQNEAQ (reference sequence). This CDR3 is CASSKDRTNYGYTF. As DNA, the CDR3 is TGTGCCAGCAGCAAAGACAGAACTAACTATGGCTACACCTTC.

This rearrangement joins TRBV6-1 to TRBJ1-5; 8 nucleotides line up with TRBD1. The CDR3 length is 16 residues. Germline lookup yields CDR1 MNHNS and CDR2 SASEGT. J gave up 6 bases and V 1 base, and 8 bases lay outside the gene matches. CDR3 nucleotide sequence: TGTGCCAGCAGTGAAGGGGAGACAGGGGTAAGTCAGCCCCAGCATTTT. Amino acids: CASSEGETGVSQPQHF.

This clone was seen more than once but under ten times. V gene TRBV14 combines with J gene TRBJ1-3, with 9 bases that match TRBD1. Germline V gene sequence: CDR1 SGHDN, CDR2 FVKESK. CDR3 length: 15 residues. Trimming took 6 bases from V and 4 from J; bases not matched to a gene: 7. As DNA, the CDR3 is TGTGCCAGCAGTACACAGGGGGCGCGAGGAAACACCATATATTTT. Its translation: CASSTQGARGNTIYF.

The rearrangement uses TRBV28 and TRBJ1-1; 8 nucleotides align to TRBD1. J lost 11 bases, V lost 6 bases, and 8 bases had no gene match. This CDR3 is 12 amino acids long. Germline lookup yields CDR1 MDHEN and CDR2 SYDVKM. The CDR3 spells CASSQRQGWAFF. The DNA of the CDR3 is TGTGCCAGCAGCCAGAGACAGGGGTGGGCTTTCTTT.

The chain combines TRBV28 with TRBJ2-7; 9 bases line up with TRBD1. The length of the CDR3 is 14 residues. Germline V gene data show CDR1 as MDHEN and CDR2 as SYDVKM. The J segment lost 0 bases and the V segment lost 7 bases, leaving 4 bases of the junction unmatched. This CDR3 is CASNGQGSSYEQYF. The CDR3, as DNA: TGTGCCAGCAACGGACAGGGGAGCTCCTACGAGCAGTACTTC. Together with reference TRBV28 and TRBJ2-7, the CDR3 gives the full variable domain: DVKVTQSSRYLVKRTGEKVFLECVQDMDHENMFWYRQDPGLGLRLIYFSYDVKMKEKGDIPEGYSVSREKKERFSLILESASTNQTSMYLCASNGQGSSYEQYFGPGTRLTVT.

The chain has TRBV7-6 and TRBJ2-7; tentative D call: TRBD1 (5 bases). Germline CDR1 SGHVS, CDR2 FNYEAQ. The V and J ends lost 3 bases and 5 bases respectively, with 8 bases between them. The CDR3 has 12 amino acids. The CDR3 reads CASSFLGDEQYF. The CDR3 bases are TGTGCCAGCAGCTTTCTAGGGGACGAGCAGTACTTC.

The genes are TRBV15 and TRBJ1-1, with D possibly being TRBD1 (6 bases). This CDR3 region has 15 residues. V lost 2 bases to trimming and J lost 5 bases, with 15 bases between them. CDR1 and CDR2 from the germline V gene are LNHNV and YYDKDF (reference sequence). The CDR3 loop is CATSRTGTRDTEAFF. CDR3 nucleotide sequence: TGTGCCACCAGCAGAACAGGGACACGGGATACTGAAGCTTTCTTT.

The rearrangement uses TRBV9 and TRBJ1-1; D call uncertain. Germline CDR1 is SGDLS and CDR2 is YYNGEE. The ends were cut back, 3 bases at V and 1 base at J, with 7 bases in the middle. This CDR3 comprises 13 residues. CDR3 sequence (DNA): TGTGCCAGCAGCGATACACCGAACACTGAAGCTTTCTTT. This sequence encodes CASSDTPNTEAFF.

Regarding this clone: Other DNA sequences within the sample encode an identical CDR3. This chain uses TRBV7-9 with TRBJ1-4; 9 bases are a match to TRBD1. CDR1 is SEHNR, CDR2 FQNEAQ, per germline (reference sequence). The ends lost 4 bases at V and 5 bases at J; junction bases unmatched: 14. This CDR3 region has 18 residues. CDR3 sequence reads: CASSSPGQGFVRNEKLFF. CDR3 sequence (DNA): TGTGCCAGCAGCTCGCCGGGACAGGGATTCGTGAGGAATGAAAAACTGTTTTTT.

The chain links TRBV6-6 to TRBJ2-3; 10 bases match TRBD2. V trimming: 6 bases; J trimming: 6 bases; junction bases outside the gene matches: 3. The CDR3 runs to 13 residues. CDR1 and CDR2 (germline): MNHNY, SVGAGI (reference sequence). The CDR3 DNA sequence: TGTGCCAGCAGGACAGCGGGAGGGGATACGCAGTATTTT. Amino acids: CASRTAGGDTQYF.

This chain connects TRBV7-2 to TRBJ2-1; 14 nucleotides match TRBD2. Germline CDR1 is SGHTA and CDR2 is FQGNSA. The V gene end was trimmed by 5 bases and the J gene end by 6 bases; junction bases not matched to a gene: 15. The CDR3 contains 19 residues. The CDR3 sequence: CASSRAGTSGRRWGNEQFF. The DNA for the CDR3 is TGTGCCAGCAGCCGTGCTGGGACTAGCGGGAGAAGATGGGGCAATGAGCAGTTCTTC.

The table lists this clone with a count of one. This rearrangement joins TRBV7-3 to TRBJ2-3; no clear D. There are 15 residues in the CDR3. Germline V gene data show CDR1 as SGHTA and CDR2 as FQGTGA. Between the trimmed V and J ends, which lost 2 bases and 4 bases, there was a span of 13 bases. In nucleotides, the CDR3 is TGTGCCAGCAGCTTAGGCCCTCTAGGATCAGATACGCAGTATTTT. Its translation: CASSLGPLGSDTQYF.